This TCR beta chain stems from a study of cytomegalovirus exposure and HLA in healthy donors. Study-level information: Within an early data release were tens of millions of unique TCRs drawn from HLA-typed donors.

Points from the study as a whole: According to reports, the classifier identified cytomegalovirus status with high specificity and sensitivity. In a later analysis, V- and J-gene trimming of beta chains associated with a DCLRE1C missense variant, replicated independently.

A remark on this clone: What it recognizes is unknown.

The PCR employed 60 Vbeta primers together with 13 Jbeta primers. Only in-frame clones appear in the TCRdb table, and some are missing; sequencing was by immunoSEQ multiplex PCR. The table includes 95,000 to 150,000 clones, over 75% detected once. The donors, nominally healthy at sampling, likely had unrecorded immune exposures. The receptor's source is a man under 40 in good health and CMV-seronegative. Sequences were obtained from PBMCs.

The CDR3 DNA follows: TGTGCCATCAGTGATACCTCTAGCGGGGGGCAATACGAGCAGTACTTC. It specifies CAISDTSSGGQYEQYF. V is TRBV10-3 and J is TRBJ2-7; 11 positions match TRBD2. The V and J ends lost 3 bases and 4 bases, in that order; junction bases with no gene match: 8. The germline gives CDR1 ENHRY, CDR2 SYGVKD. The CDR3 is 16 amino acids.